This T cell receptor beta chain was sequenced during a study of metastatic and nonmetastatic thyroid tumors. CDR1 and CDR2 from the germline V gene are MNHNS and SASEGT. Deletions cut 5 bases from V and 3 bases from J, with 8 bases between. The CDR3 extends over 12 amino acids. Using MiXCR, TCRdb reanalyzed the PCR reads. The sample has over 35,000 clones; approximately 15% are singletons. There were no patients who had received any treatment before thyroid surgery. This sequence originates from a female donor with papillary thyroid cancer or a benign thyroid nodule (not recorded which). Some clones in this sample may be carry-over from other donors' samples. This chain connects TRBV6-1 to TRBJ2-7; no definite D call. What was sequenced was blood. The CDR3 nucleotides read TGTGCCAGCAGTAAGGAACGCTACGAGCAGTACTTC. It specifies CASSKERYEQYF.